This is a list of T cell receptor beta chains from one sample in a study of blood T cells in healthy people across ages. TCRdb redid the calling of the 5' RACE reads with MiXCR, one entry per CDR3 protein. The sample lists around 1,600,000 distinct CDR3 sequences; 35% to 45% were seen once. The specimen sequenced was blood. Receptor source: a woman younger than 30 in good health. The CDR3 runs from the conserved cysteine through the conserved F or W. D genes are given only for firm matches. Only part of the rows carry a size: once, few, many, or a class if the clone is expanded.

j_call d_call v_call clone_size cdr3_aa cdr3_nt
TRBJ2-5 - TRBV28 once CASSQTIQETQYF TGTGCCAGCAGTCAGACGATACAAGAGACCCAGTACTTC
TRBJ2-3 TRBD2 TRBV9 - CASSSTTYSGSAPTDTQYF TGTGCCAGCAGCTCTACGACTTATAGCGGGAGCGCTCCCACAGATACGCAGTATTTT
TRBJ2-7 TRBD2 TRBV4-3 few CASSQGPTSGYNEQYF TGCGCCAGCAGCCAAGGTCCCACTAGCGGCTACAATGAGCAGTACTTC
TRBJ2-1 TRBD2 TRBV9 - CASSGRTSATYNEQFF TGTGCCAGCAGCGGACGGACTAGCGCCACCTACAATGAGCAGTTCTTC
TRBJ1-1 - TRBV5-4 - CASSFTTGLMNTEAFF TGTGCCAGCAGCTTTACGACAGGTCTAATGAACACTGAAGCTTTCTTT
TRBJ2-3 - TRBV25-1 - CASSEGLARVSDTQYF TGTGCCAGCTCCGAGGGGCTAGCGAGAGTTTCAGATACGCAGTATTTT
TRBJ1-2 - TRBV11-2 - CASSLELALSGYTF TGTGCCAGCAGCTTAGAGTTGGCCTTGAGCGGCTACACCTTC
TRBJ1-5 - TRBV7-9 few CASSPTPMAAEHQPQHF TGTGCCAGCAGCCCCACCCCAATGGCAGCGGAACATCAGCCCCAGCATTTT
TRBJ2-3 - TRBV12-3/TRBV12-4 many CASSLGGFTDTQYF TGTGCCAGCAGCCTCGGAGGATTCACAGATACGCAGTATTTT
TRBJ2-1 - TRBV4-3 - CASSQERGRIAYNEQFF TGCGCCAGCAGCCAAGAAAGGGGGAGGATTGCCTACAATGAGCAGTTCTTC
TRBJ2-3 - TRBV20-1 - CSVGTATDTQYF TGCAGTGTCGGGACGGCGACAGATACGCAGTATTTT
TRBJ2-3 - TRBV12-3/TRBV12-4 few CASSFRVKGTDTQYF TGTGCCAGCAGTTTCCGAGTGAAGGGCACAGATACGCAGTATTTT
TRBJ2-3 TRBD1 TRBV27 few CASSPIPGGSTDTQYF TGTGCCAGCAGTCCCATCCCAGGGGGAAGCACAGATACGCAGTATTTT
TRBJ2-7 - TRBV12-3/TRBV12-4 few CASSYYIDYEQYF TGTGCCAGCAGTTACTACATTGATTACGAGCAGTACTTC
TRBJ1-2 - TRBV27 few CASSLSVGLNGYTF TGTGCCAGCAGTTTATCGGTGGGTCTGAATGGCTACACCTTC
TRBJ2-5 - TRBV4-3 few CASSHVGAQETQYF TGCGCCAGCAGCCATGTTGGAGCACAAGAGACCCAGTACTTC
TRBJ1-1 - TRBV18 few CASSPPGAGKTFF TGTGCCAGCTCACCACCGGGGGCAGGGAAGACTTTCTTT
TRBJ1-1 TRBD1 TRBV20-1 - CSASPPGGHTEAFF TGCAGTGCTAGCCCCCCAGGGGGGCACACTGAAGCTTTCTTT
TRBJ2-4 - TRBV28 few CASSKLLDGLAKNIQYF TGTGCCAGCAGTAAACTACTAGACGGATTAGCCAAAAACATTCAGTACTTC
TRBJ1-5 - TRBV5-1 few CASSLAPSWRYSNQPQHF TGCGCCAGCAGCTTGGCTCCTTCCTGGAGATATAGCAATCAGCCCCAGCATTTT
TRBJ2-3 TRBD2 TRBV10-3 few CAISESASGSWTDTQYF TGTGCCATCAGTGAGTCGGCTAGCGGGAGTTGGACAGATACGCAGTATTTT
TRBJ1-1 TRBD1 TRBV12-3/TRBV12-4 - CASSLRWDRGGTEAFF TGTGCCAGCAGTTTACGGTGGGACAGGGGGGGCACTGAAGCTTTCTTT
TRBJ2-1 - TRBV12-3/TRBV12-4 many CASSLVPSSSYNEQFF TGTGCCAGCAGTTTAGTGCCTTCTAGCTCCTACAATGAGCAGTTCTTC
TRBJ2-5 TRBD1 TRBV20-1 - CSATRQGGMFLISTETQYF TGCAGTGCAACCCGACAGGGGGGCATGTTCTTGATTTCGACGGAGACCCAGTACTTC
TRBJ1-2 - TRBV2 few CASSEGQDAGYTF TGTGCCAGCAGTGAAGGGCAGGATGCTGGCTACACCTTC
TRBJ2-1 - TRBV15 - CATSRVERYNEQFF TGTGCCACCAGCAGAGTTGAACGGTACAATGAGCAGTTCTTC
TRBJ2-1 TRBD2 TRBV9 - CASSDHRLAGLSSEQFF TGTGCCAGCAGCGACCACAGACTAGCGGGACTGAGTAGTGAGCAGTTCTTC
TRBJ1-1 - TRBV3-1 - CASSHWGDTEAFF TGTGCCAGCAGCCATTGGGGCGACACTGAAGCTTTCTTT
TRBJ1-4 - TRBV4-1 - CASSQLGGREKLFF TGCGCCAGCAGCCAACTAGGGGGTCGAGAAAAACTGTTTTTT
TRBJ2-1 TRBD2 TRBV5-1 - CASSSGGAYYNEQFF TGCGCCAGCAGCTCCGGGGGGGCCTACTACAATGAGCAGTTCTTC
TRBJ1-1 TRBD1 TRBV2 once CASNGQGSITEAFF TGTGCCAGCAACGGACAGGGGAGTATCACTGAAGCTTTCTTT
TRBJ1-2 - TRBV10-3 few CAISERQAAGYTF TGTGCCATCAGTGAACGTCAGGCAGCTGGCTACACCTTC
TRBJ2-6 - TRBV14 - CASSQGVFSGANVLTF TGTGCCAGCAGCCAAGGCGTGTTCTCTGGGGCCAACGTCCTGACTTTC
TRBJ2-7 TRBD2 TRBV27 - CASSLSGGEGFHEQYF TGTGCCAGCAGTTTATCCGGGGGGGAAGGGTTCCACGAGCAGTACTTC
TRBJ2-1 - TRBV25-1 few CASRANEQFF TGTGCCAGCAGGGCGAATGAGCAGTTCTTC
TRBJ1-1 - TRBV2 few CASMVMNTEAFF TGTGCCAGCATGGTGATGAACACTGAAGCTTTCTTT
TRBJ2-7 - TRBV7-9 few CASSLWGFEQYF TGTGCCAGCAGCTTATGGGGGTTCGAGCAGTACTTC
TRBJ2-3 TRBD2 TRBV14 few CASSQDPGLTTDTQYF TGTGCCAGCAGCCAGGATCCGGGACTAACGACAGATACGCAGTATTTT
TRBJ2-3 TRBD1 TRBV5-1 - CASSLGTGGADTQYF TGCGCCAGCAGCTTGGGGACAGGGGGCGCAGATACGCAGTATTTT
TRBJ1-6 TRBD1 TRBV7-9 - CASSLTGSGSPLHF TGTGCCAGCAGCTTGACAGGGTCCGGGTCACCCCTCCACTTT
TRBJ2-7 TRBD2 TRBV30 - CAGSISGLAYEQYF TGTGCCGGATCAATCAGCGGACTAGCCTACGAGCAGTACTTC
TRBJ2-7 - TRBV6-1 few CASSEPDQVSNEQYF TGTGCCAGCAGTGAGCCTGATCAGGTATCCAACGAGCAGTACTTC
TRBJ1-1 - TRBV6-5 - CASSYFGWWDTEAFF TGTGCCAGCAGTTACTTCGGGTGGTGGGACACTGAAGCTTTCTTT
TRBJ2-1 TRBD1 TRBV10-3 many CAISEGGQVYNEQFF TGTGCCATCAGTGAGGGGGGACAGGTATACAATGAGCAGTTCTTC
TRBJ1-2 TRBD1 TRBV7-9 - CASSLARGLSYGYTF TGTGCCAGCAGCTTAGCCAGGGGGCTCTCCTATGGCTACACCTTC
TRBJ1-2 - TRBV15 - CATSRGLGQLYGYTF TGTGCCACCAGCAGAGGTCTCGGACAGCTCTATGGCTACACCTTC
TRBJ1-2 - TRBV27 few CASSPNQMVAYGYTF TGTGCCAGCAGTCCAAATCAAATGGTAGCCTATGGCTACACCTTC
TRBJ2-2 TRBD2 TRBV10-3 - CAIRPLAGQHTGELFF TGTGCCATCAGACCCCTAGCGGGACAGCACACCGGGGAGCTGTTTTTT
TRBJ2-2 TRBD1 TRBV28 - CASSRMDRVLTGELFF TGTGCCAGCAGTCGAATGGACAGGGTTCTCACCGGGGAGCTGTTTTTT
TRBJ2-5 TRBD1 TRBV12-5 - CASGITGEVQETQYF TGTGCTAGTGGTATAACAGGGGAAGTACAGGAGACCCAGTACTTC
TRBJ2-2 - TRBV4-3 once CASSQTTGSAGELFF TGCGCCAGCAGCCAAACAACAGGGAGCGCCGGGGAGCTGTTTTTT
TRBJ2-7 - TRBV6-2/TRBV6-3 many CASSYDRRYEQYF TGTGCCAGCAGTTATGACAGACGTTACGAGCAGTACTTC
TRBJ2-1 - TRBV6-2/TRBV6-3 few CASTAFSYNEQFF TGTGCCAGCACGGCCTTCTCCTACAATGAGCAGTTCTTC